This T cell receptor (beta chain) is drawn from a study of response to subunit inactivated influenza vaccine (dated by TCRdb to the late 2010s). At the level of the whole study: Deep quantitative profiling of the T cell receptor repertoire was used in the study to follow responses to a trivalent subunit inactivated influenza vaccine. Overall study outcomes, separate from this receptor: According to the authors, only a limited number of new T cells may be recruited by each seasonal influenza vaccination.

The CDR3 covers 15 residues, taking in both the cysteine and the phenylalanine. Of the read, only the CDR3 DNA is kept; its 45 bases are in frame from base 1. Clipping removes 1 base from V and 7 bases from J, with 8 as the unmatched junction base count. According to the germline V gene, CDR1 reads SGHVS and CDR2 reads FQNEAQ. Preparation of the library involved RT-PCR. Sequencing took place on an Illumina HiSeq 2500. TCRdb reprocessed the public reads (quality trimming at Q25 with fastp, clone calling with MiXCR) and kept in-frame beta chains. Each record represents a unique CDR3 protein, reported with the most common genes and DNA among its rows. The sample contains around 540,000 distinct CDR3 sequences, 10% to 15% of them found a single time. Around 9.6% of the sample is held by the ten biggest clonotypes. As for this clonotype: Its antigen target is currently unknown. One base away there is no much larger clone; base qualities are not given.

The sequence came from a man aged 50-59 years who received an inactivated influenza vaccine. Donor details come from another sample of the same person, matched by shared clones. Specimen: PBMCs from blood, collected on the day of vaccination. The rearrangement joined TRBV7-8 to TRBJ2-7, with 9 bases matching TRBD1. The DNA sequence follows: TGTGCCAGCAGCTTAGAGCCGGGACAGGGTTTTGAGCAGTACTTC. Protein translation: CASSLEPGQGFEQYF. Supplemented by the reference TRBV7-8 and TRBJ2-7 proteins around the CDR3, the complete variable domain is GAGVSQSPRYKVAKRGQDVALRCDPISGHVSLFWYQQALGQGPEFLTYFQNEAQLDKSGLPSDRFFAERPEGSVSTLKIQRTQQEDSAVYLCASSLEPGQGFEQYFGPGTRLTVT.